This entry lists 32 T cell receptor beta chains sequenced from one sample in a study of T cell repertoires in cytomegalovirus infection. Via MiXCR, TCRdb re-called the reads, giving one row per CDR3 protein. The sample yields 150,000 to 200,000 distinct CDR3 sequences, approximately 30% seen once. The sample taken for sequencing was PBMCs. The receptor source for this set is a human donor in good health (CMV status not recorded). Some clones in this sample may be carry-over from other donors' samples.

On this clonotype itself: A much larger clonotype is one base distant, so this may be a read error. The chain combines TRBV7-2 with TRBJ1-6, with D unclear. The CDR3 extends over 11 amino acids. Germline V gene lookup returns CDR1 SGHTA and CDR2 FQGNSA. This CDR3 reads CARSLSRTLHF. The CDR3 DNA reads TGTGCCCGCAGCTTAAGCAGGACCCTCCACTTT.

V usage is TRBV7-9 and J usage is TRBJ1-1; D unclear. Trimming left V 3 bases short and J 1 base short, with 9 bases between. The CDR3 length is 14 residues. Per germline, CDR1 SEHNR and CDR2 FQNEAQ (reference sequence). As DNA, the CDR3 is TGTGCCAGCAGCTTCGTTAATTCGAACACTGAAGCTTTCTTT. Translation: CASSFVNSNTEAFF.

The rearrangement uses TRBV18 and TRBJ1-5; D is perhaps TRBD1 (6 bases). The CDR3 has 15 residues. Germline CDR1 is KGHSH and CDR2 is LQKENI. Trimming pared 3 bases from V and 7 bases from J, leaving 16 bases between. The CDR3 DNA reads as TGTGCCAGCTCACCCAAGGACAGCCCGGACCAGCCCCAGCATTTT. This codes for CASSPKDSPDQPQHF.

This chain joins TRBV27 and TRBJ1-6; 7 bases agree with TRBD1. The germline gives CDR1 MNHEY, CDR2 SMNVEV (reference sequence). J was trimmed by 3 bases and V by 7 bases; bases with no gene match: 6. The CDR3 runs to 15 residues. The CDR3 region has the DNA TGTGCCAGCACCCCGGGACAGAGCTATAATTCACCCCTCCACTTT. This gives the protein CASTPGQSYNSPLHF.

CDR3 coding DNA: TGTGCCAGCTCACTCGACGGCGGCTCCTACAATGAGCAGTTCTTC. Translated, it gives CASSLDGGSYNEQFF. This rearrangement joins TRBV2 to TRBJ2-1; D unclear. The CDR3 loop spans 15 amino acids. Per germline, CDR1 SNHLY and CDR2 FYNNEI. Trimming shortened V by 8 bases and J by 0 bases, and 14 bases separated the two germline ends.

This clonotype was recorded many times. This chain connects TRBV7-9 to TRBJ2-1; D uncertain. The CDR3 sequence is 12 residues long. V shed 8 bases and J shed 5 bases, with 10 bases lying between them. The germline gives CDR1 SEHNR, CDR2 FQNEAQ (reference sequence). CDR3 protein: CASRPGHNEQFF. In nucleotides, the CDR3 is TGTGCCAGCCGACCCGGCCACAATGAGCAGTTCTTC.

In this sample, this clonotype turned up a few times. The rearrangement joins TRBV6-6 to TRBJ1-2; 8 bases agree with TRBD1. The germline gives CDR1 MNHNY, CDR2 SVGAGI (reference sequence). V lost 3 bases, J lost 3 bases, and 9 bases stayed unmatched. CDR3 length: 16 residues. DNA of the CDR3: TGTGCCAGCAGTTATCGTGGACAGGGTACGGACTATGGCTACACCTTC. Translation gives CASSYRGQGTDYGYTF.

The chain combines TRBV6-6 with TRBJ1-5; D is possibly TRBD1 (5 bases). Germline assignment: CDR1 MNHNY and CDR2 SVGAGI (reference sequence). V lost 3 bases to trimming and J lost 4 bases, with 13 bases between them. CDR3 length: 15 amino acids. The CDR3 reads CASSYSTAPNQPQHF. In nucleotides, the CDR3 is TGTGCCAGCAGTTATTCGACAGCCCCTAATCAGCCCCAGCATTTT.

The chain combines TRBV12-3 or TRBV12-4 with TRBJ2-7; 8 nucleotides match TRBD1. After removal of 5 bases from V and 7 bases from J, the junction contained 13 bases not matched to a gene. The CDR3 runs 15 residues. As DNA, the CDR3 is TGTGCCAGCAGTCCCCAGGGACAGGCAGGGTCAGAGCAGTACTTC. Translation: CASSPQGQAGSEQYF.

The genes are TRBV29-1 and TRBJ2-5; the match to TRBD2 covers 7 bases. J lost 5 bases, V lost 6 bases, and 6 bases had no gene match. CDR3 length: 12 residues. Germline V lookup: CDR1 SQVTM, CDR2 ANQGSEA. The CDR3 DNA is TGCAGCGTGGGAGGGGTGGTGGAGACCCAGTACTTC. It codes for CSVGGVVETQYF. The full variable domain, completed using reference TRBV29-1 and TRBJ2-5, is SAVISQKPSRDICQRGTSLTIQCQVDSQVTMMFWYRQQPGQSLTLIATANQGSEATYESGFVIDKFPISRPNLTFSTLTVSNMSPEDSSIYLCSVGGVVETQYFGPGTRLLVL.

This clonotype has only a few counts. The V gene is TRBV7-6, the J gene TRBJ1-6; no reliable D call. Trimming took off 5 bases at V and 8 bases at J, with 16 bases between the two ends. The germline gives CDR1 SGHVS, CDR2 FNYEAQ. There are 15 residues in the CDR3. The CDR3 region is CASSLPGIQDSPLHF. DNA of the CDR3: TGTGCCAGCAGCCTACCCGGGATCCAGGATTCACCCCTCCACTTT.

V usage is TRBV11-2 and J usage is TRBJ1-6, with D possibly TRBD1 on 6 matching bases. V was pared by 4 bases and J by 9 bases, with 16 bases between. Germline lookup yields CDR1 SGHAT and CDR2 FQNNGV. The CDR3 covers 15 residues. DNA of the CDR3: TGTGCCAGCAGCTCACCGGGGGCAGGGCGTTCACCCCTCCACTTT. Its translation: CASSSPGAGRSPLHF.

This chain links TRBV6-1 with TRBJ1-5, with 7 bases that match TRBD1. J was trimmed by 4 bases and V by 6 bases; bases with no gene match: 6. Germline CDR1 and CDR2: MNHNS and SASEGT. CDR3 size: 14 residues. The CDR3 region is CASRSQGGNQPQHF. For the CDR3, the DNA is TGTGCCAGCAGGTCCCAGGGGGGTAATCAGCCCCAGCATTTT.

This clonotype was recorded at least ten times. For the CDR3, the DNA is TGTGCCAGCGAGGGAGGGGGAACTCAGACCCAGTACTTC. Amino acids: CASEGGGTQTQYF. This chain links TRBV7-2 with TRBJ2-5, with D tentatively TRBD2 (7 bases). The CDR3 is 13 residues long. In germline, CDR1 is SGHTA, CDR2 FQGNSA. Trimming cost V 8 bases and J 6 bases, with 16 bases left between them.

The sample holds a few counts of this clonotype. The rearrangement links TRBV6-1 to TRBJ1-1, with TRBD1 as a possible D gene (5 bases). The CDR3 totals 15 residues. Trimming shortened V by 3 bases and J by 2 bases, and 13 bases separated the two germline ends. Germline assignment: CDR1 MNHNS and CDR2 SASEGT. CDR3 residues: CASSEMGQPNTEAFF. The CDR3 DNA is TGTGCCAGCAGTGAGATGGGGCAGCCTAACACTGAAGCTTTCTTT.

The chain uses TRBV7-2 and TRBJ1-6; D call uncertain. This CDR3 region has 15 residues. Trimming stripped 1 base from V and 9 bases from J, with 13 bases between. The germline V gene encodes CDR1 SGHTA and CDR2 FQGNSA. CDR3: CASSLGQAGGSPLHF. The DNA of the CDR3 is TGTGCCAGCAGCTTAGGCCAAGCCGGAGGTTCACCCCTCCACTTT.

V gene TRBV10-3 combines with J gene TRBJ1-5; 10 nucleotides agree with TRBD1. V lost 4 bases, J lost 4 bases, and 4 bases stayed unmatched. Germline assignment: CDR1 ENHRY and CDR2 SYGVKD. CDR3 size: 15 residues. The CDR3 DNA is TGTGCCATCAGTGGAGGGACAGGGGTAAATCAGCCCCAGCATTTT. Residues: CAISGGTGVNQPQHF.

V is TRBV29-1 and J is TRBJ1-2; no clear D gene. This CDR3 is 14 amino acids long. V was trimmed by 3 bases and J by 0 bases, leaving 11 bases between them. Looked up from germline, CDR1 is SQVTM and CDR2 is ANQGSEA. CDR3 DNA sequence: TGCAGCGTTGACTTGACCTTAGCTAACTATGGCTACACCTTC. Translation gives CSVDLTLANYGYTF.

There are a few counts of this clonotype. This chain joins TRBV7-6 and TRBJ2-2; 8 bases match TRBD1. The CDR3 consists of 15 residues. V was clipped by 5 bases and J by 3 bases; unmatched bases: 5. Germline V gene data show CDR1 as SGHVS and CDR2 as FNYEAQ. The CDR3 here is CASSPGQGDTGELFF. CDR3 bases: TGTGCCAGCAGCCCAGGACAGGGAGACACCGGGGAGCTGTTTTTT.

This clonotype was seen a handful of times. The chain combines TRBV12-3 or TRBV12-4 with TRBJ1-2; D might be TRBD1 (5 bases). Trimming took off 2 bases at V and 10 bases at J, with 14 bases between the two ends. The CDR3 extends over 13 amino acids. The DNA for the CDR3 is TGTGCCAGCAGTTTAAGGGCAGGGTGGGACTACACCTTC. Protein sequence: CASSLRAGWDYTF.

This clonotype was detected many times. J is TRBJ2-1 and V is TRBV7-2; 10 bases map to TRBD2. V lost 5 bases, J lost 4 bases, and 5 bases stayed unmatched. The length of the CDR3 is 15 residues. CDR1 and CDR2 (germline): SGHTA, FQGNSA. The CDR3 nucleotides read TGTGCCAGCAGCCGGGCTAGCGGGGGATACAATGAGCAGTTCTTC. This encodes CASSRASGGYNEQFF.

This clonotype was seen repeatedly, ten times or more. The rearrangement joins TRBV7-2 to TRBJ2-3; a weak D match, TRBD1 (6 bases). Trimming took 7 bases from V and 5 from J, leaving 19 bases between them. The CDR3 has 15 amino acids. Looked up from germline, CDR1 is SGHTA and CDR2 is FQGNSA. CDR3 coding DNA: TGTGCCAGCACCATTCCGGGACAAAATGTAGATACGCAGTATTTT. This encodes CASTIPGQNVDTQYF.

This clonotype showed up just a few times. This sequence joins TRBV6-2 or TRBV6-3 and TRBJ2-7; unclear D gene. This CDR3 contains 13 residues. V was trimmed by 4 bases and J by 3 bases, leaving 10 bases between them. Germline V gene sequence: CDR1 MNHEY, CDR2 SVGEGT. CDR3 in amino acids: CASSSPGLYEQYF. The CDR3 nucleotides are TGTGCCAGCAGTTCCCCGGGCCTCTACGAGCAGTACTTC.

The CDR3 sequence is CASKGVAHDTQYF. The DNA of the CDR3 is TGTGCCAGCAAAGGAGTAGCTCACGATACGCAGTATTTT. This sequence joins TRBV6-1 and TRBJ2-3, with D unclear. The CDR3 runs to 13 residues. Germline CDR1 reads MNHNS; CDR2 reads SASEGT. V was pared by 7 bases and J by 6 bases, with 14 bases between.

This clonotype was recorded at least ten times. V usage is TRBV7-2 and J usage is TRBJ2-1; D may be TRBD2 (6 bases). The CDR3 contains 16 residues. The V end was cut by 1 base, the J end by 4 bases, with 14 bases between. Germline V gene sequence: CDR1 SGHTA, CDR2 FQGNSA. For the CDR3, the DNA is TGTGCCAGCAGCTTAGAGCTTCTAGCGTCGTACAATGAGCAGTTCTTC. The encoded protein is CASSLELLASYNEQFF.

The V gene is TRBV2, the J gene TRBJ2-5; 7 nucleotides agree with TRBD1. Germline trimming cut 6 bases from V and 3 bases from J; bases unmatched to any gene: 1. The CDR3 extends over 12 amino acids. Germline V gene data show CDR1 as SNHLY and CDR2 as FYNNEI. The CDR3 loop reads CASRGTEETQYF. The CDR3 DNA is TGTGCCAGCAGGGGGACAGAAGAGACCCAGTACTTC.

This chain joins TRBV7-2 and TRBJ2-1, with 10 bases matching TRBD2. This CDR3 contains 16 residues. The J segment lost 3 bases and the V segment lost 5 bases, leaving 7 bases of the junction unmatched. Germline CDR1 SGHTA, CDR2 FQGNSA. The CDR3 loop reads CASSPRAGGLYNEQFF. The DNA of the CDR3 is TGTGCCAGCAGCCCACGAGCGGGGGGGCTCTACAATGAGCAGTTCTTC.

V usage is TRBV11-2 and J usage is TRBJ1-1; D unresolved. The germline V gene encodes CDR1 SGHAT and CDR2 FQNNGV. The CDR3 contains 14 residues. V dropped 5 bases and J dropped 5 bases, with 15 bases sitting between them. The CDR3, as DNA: TGTGCCAGCAGCAGGGCCTCCGGGTTGACTGAAGCTTTCTTT. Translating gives CASSRASGLTEAFF.

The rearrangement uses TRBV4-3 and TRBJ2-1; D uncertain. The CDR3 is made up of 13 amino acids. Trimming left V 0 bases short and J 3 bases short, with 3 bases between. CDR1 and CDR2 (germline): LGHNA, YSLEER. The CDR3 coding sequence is TGCGCCAGCAGCCAAGATGTCTACAATGAGCAGTTCTTC. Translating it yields CASSQDVYNEQFF.

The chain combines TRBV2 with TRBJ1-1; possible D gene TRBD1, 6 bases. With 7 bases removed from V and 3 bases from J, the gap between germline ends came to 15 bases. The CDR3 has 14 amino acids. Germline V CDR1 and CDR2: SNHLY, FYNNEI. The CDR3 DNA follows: TGTGCCAGCACCGTACAGGGAGGAGACACTGAAGCTTTCTTT. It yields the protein CASTVQGGDTEAFF. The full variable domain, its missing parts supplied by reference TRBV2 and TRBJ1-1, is EPEVTQTPSHQVTQMGQEVILRCVPISNHLYFYWYRQILGQKVEFLVSFYNNEISEKSEIFDDQFSVERPDGSNFTLKIRSTKLEDSAMYFCASTVQGGDTEAFFGQGTRLTVV.

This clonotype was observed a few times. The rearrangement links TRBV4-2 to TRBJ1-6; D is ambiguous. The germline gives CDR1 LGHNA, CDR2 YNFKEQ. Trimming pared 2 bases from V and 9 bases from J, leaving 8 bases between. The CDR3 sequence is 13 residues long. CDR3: CASSQTLISPLHF. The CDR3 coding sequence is TGTGCCAGCAGCCAAACCCTGATTTCACCCCTCCACTTT.

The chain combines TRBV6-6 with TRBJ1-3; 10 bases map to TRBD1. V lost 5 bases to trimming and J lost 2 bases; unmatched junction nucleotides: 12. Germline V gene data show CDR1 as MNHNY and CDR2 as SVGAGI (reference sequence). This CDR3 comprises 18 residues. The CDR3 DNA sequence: TGTGCCAGCAGTCAACACTCCGGGACAGGGGTTCCTGGAAACACCATATATTTT. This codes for CASSQHSGTGVPGNTIYF.